These 13 T cell receptor beta chains came from one sample sequenced in a study of spatial heterogeneity in lung cancer. Time point noted: sample taken at primary tumor resection. Material for sequencing was whole RNA from tumor, nontumor lung or frozen PBMC, left unsorted. Using its own MiXCR run on the 5' RACE reads, TCRdb lists one record per CDR3 protein. The repertoire has 15,000 to 20,000 distinct CDR3 sequences, about a fifth of them found once; the top ten carry over 11%. Sample: PBMCs, taken at surgery. The source of these receptors is a male donor with early-stage non-small cell lung cancer.

This clonotype was recorded many times. This chain joins TRBV3-1 and TRBJ2-1, with D unclear. Germline V CDR1 and CDR2: LGHDT, YNNKEL (reference sequence). V dropped 1 base and J dropped 3 bases, with 13 bases sitting between them. CDR3 size: 16 residues. The CDR3 is CASSQGKSLYYNEQFF. The CDR3 nucleotides are TGTGCCAGCAGCCAAGGGAAGTCCCTTTACTACAATGAGCAGTTCTTC.

This clonotype was found a few times. The V and J genes are TRBV9 and TRBJ2-3; 7 nucleotides align to TRBD1. CDR3 size: 15 residues. Germline CDR1 reads SGDLS; CDR2 reads YYNGEE. V was pared by 1 base and J by 3 bases, with 5 bases of the junction left unmatched. CDR3 loop: CASSVPLQGTDTQYF. The CDR3 DNA reads as TGTGCCAGCAGCGTACCATTACAGGGGACAGATACGCAGTATTTT.

There are many counts of this clonotype. V usage is TRBV18 and J usage is TRBJ1-5; 9 positions agree with TRBD1. V dropped 2 bases and J dropped 0; count of bases not matched to a gene: 5. This CDR3 region has 17 residues. Germline CDR1 and CDR2: KGHSH and LQKENI. This CDR3 is CASSPGTGIYSNQPQHF. The DNA of the CDR3 is TGTGCCAGCTCACCAGGGACAGGGATTTATAGCAATCAGCCCCAGCATTTT.

This clonotype has ten or more counts. V is TRBV20-1 and J is TRBJ2-2, with D unclear. Germline loops: CDR1 DFQATT, CDR2 SNEGSKA (reference sequence). This CDR3 spans 15 amino acids. The V gene lost 0 bases and the J gene lost 2 bases, with 10 bases spanning the gap. The DNA of the CDR3 is TGCAGTGCTAGAGAGTATGGCAGTAACACCGGGGAGCTGTTTTTT. Amino acid sequence: CSAREYGSNTGELFF.

This clonotype showed up many times. The V and J genes are TRBV3-1 and TRBJ2-7; TRBD1 matches at 9 bases. CDR1 LGHDT and CDR2 YNNKEL come from the germline V gene (reference sequence). The V segment lost 0 bases and the J segment 6 bases; nucleotides outside the gene matches: 9. CDR3 size: 16 residues. The CDR3 sequence is CASSQDIGTGYSEQYF. As DNA, the CDR3 is TGTGCCAGCAGCCAAGATATTGGGACAGGGTACTCCGAGCAGTACTTC.

This clonotype was observed at least ten times. The genes are TRBV11-3 and TRBJ2-6; D possibly corresponds to TRBD2 (6 bases). The V gene's germline CDR1 is SGHNT and CDR2 YENEEA. Between the trimmed V and J ends, which lost 1 base and 4 bases, there was a span of 11 bases. The CDR3 totals 16 residues. CDR3 protein: CASSLGRGYGANVLTF. CDR3 in DNA: TGTGCCAGCAGCTTAGGACGGGGGTACGGGGCCAACGTCCTGACTTTC. The full variable domain, its missing parts supplied by reference TRBV11-3 and TRBJ2-6, is EAGVVQSPRYKIIEKKQPVAFWCNPISGHNTLYWYLQNLGQGPELLIRYENEEAVDDSQLPKDRFSAERLKGVDSTLKIQPAELGDSAVYLCASSLGRGYGANVLTFGAGSRLTVL.

This clonotype was counted a few times. The CDR3 bases are TGTGCCAGCAGCTCGGGACAGGGGGCCTCAGATGGCTACACCTTC. Translation: CASSSGQGASDGYTF. This rearrangement joins TRBV7-9 to TRBJ1-2; 12 nucleotides agree with TRBD1. The CDR3 contains 15 residues. Germline V lookup: CDR1 SEHNR, CDR2 FQNEAQ (reference sequence). V shed 4 bases, J shed 6 bases, and the junction held 6 bases outside the gene matches.

The V gene is TRBV6-2 or TRBV6-3, the J gene TRBJ2-2, with 7 bases fitting TRBD1. The CDR3 sequence is 14 residues long. The ends lost 10 bases at V and 8 bases at J; junction bases unmatched: 13. Germline CDR1 and CDR2: MNHEY and SVGEGT. The CDR3 sequence: CATKQGPLSGELFF. CDR3 nucleotide sequence: TGTGCCACCAAACAGGGGCCCCTCTCGGGGGAGCTGTTTTTT.

Only one count was recorded for this clonotype. The chain carries TRBV5-3 and TRBJ2-1, with a weak D call TRBD2 (6 bases). TRBV5-3 is an open reading frame whose function is uncertain. V lost 0 bases to trimming and J lost 5 bases, with 21 bases between them. The CDR3 length is 18 residues. CDR3 in amino acids: CARSLDRTRRAGNNEQFF. DNA of the CDR3: TGTGCCAGAAGCTTGGACCGAACCCGGAGGGCGGGCAACAATGAGCAGTTCTTC.

The chain employs TRBV19 and TRBJ1-2; D possibly corresponds to TRBD1 (6 bases). Germline CDR1 reads LNHDA; CDR2 reads SQIVND (reference sequence). This CDR3 has 13 residues. The V and J ends lost 7 bases and 0 bases respectively, with 9 bases between them. The CDR3 sequence: CASTTGSNYGYTF. CDR3 DNA sequence: TGTGCCAGTACCACAGGGTCTAACTATGGCTACACCTTC.

This clonotype was seen a handful of times. The chain couples TRBV25-1 to TRBJ2-5; weak D call: TRBD2 (5 bases). The V gene lost 3 bases and the J gene lost 5 bases, with 13 bases spanning the gap. Germline V gives CDR1 MGHDK, CDR2 SYGVNS. This CDR3 is built from 14 residues. The CDR3 spells CASSDGLAGETQYF. As DNA, the CDR3 is TGTGCCAGCAGTGATGGTTTGGCGGGTGAGACCCAGTACTTC.

The chain couples TRBV4-1 to TRBJ2-5, with D possibly TRBD1 on 6 matching bases. The CDR3 runs to 16 residues. Germline lookup yields CDR1 MGHRA and CDR2 YSYEKL. The V end lost 2 bases, the J end lost 1 base, and 14 bases lay between the germline ends. The CDR3 sequence is CASSQQGRGLQETQYF. DNA for the CDR3: TGCGCCAGCAGCCAACAGGGCAGGGGTCTCCAAGAGACCCAGTACTTC.

The table lists this clonotype with many counts. This chain links TRBV6-6 with TRBJ1-2, with 9 bases fitting TRBD1. The ends lost 7 bases at V and 2 bases at J; junction bases unmatched: 5. This CDR3 contains 14 residues. Germline values: CDR1 MNHNY, CDR2 SVGAGI (reference sequence). CDR3 DNA sequence: TGTGCCAGCAATGGACAGGGGTACAACTATGGCTACACCTTC. This gives the protein CASNGQGYNYGYTF.